This T cell receptor beta chain was sequenced in a study of beta chain features in type 1 diabetes. Study-wide results and caveats: For Type 1 diabetes patients, all four CD4+ subsets carried TCRB CDR3s that were moderately but significantly shorter.

Purity of each sorted population was above 98%. The CDR3 contains 13 residues. V was cut by 4 bases and J by 2 bases, with 8 bases left in between. Germline V gene data show CDR1 as LGHNA and CDR2 as YSLEER. Of the isolated RNA, all was reverse transcribed, and so the sequenced material was expressed TCRB transcripts. There were about 3.6 million reads on average in the naive, central memory and regulatory T cell samples. Here immunoSEQ multiplex PCR was the method, and the copy in TCRdb shows in-frame clones only, minus some. This table has about 370,000 clones, around 10% appearing once. This clone was picked up a small number of times. The target antigen is unknown.

The chain recombines TRBV4-3 with TRBJ1-2; D is possibly TRBD1 (5 bases). Sequencing was done on a sample of central memory CD4+ T cells from blood. This receptor was identified in a man aged 30 to 39 with type 1 diabetes. The CDR3 sequence is CASSRQGNYGYTF. The CDR3 DNA is TGCGCCAGCAGCCGGCAGGGCAACTATGGCTACACCTTC.